The entry below gives a single T cell receptor beta chain sequence along with its context. This sample was included in a study of cytomegalovirus exposure and HLA in healthy donors. Primers for the PCR totalled 60 Vbeta and 13 Jbeta. Measured with immunoSEQ multiplex PCR; TCRdb has only the in-frame clones, and not every one. Its listing shows about 46,000 clones. Germline V gives CDR1 MNHNS, CDR2 SASEGT. CDR3 length: 16 residues. Trimming removed 0 bases at V and 1 base at J, with 10 bases between. What was sequenced was PBMCs. This TCR was sampled from a woman aged 40 to 49 in good health and CMV-seronegative. The rearrangement joins TRBV6-1 to TRBJ2-1; D might be TRBD2 (6 bases). The chain's CDR3 is CASSEARERSYNEQFF. The CDR3 region has the DNA TGTGCCAGCAGTGAAGCCCGGGAGAGGTCCTACAATGAGCAGTTCTTC.